This T cell receptor (beta chain) was sequenced during a study of metastatic and nonmetastatic thyroid tumors. Study-level background: Repertoires from malignant and benign thyroid patients were compared across blood and tumor or nodule tissue.

Per the study methods: A classifier for distant metastasis in papillary thyroid cancer was constructed using CDR3 differences observed across clinicopathological groups. TCRdb re-analyzed the PCR reads through MiXCR. What appears here as the V and J calls and clone size reflects TCRdb's work, not the paper's. Among approximately 21,000 clones, about a quarter were seen once, and the ten largest hold 6% to 7.5%. In germline, CDR1 is WNHNN, CDR2 SYGVQD (reference sequence). Trimming removed 4 bases from V and 9 bases from J, with 10 bases in between. The CDR3 consists of 13 residues. Before thyroid surgery, none of the patients had received any treatment.

This TCR was sampled from a female donor with papillary thyroid cancer or a benign thyroid nodule (not recorded which). Some clones in this sample may be carry-over from other donors' samples. The V gene is TRBV10-1, the J gene TRBJ1-6; D is perhaps TRBD1 (5 bases). The sample comprised blood. The CDR3: CASSARGSSPLHF. The CDR3 bases are TGCGCCAGCAGTGCTCGGGGCAGTTCACCCCTCCACTTT.